These 22 T cell receptor beta chains came from one sample sequenced in a study of T cells in Graves' hyperthyroidism and ophthalmopathy. The CDR3 regions of TCR beta were amplified from RNA transcripts. A set of HTBI primers served as the primers for a first-round RT-PCR of the TCR CDR3. TCRdb called the multiplex PCR reads again in MiXCR, with one record for every CDR3 protein. This table holds more than 300,000 distinct CDR3 sequences, over 11% found once. The sequencing sample was made of blood. The receptors were gathered from an older woman with Graves' hyperthyroidism.

The gene calls are TRBV5-6 and TRBJ2-2; 8 nucleotides align to TRBD1. Germline values: CDR1 SGHDT, CDR2 YYEEEE. V gave up 2 bases and J gave up 5 bases; unmatched junction bases: 8. This CDR3 has 16 residues. CDR3 sequence (DNA): TGTGCCAGCAGCTTTGTCTTGGACAGGGTGACCGGGGAGCTGTTTTTT. Translation: CASSFVLDRVTGELFF.

This clonotype has ten or more counts. Germline is not matched at one junction end, which may reflect a read error. V gene TRBV20-1 combines with J gene TRBJ2-1; either TRBD1 or TRBD2 may fit D (6 bases each). The CDR3 extends over 10 amino acids. The germline V gene encodes CDR1 DFQATT and CDR2 SNEGSKA (reference sequence). CDR3 nucleotide sequence: TGCAGTGCCAGAGGGGGGGAGCAGTTCTTC. Encoded protein: CSARGGEQFF.

This clonotype showed up many times. This chain joins TRBV6-5 and TRBJ1-2, with D perhaps matching TRBD1 (5 bases). Trimming removed 2 bases at V and 4 bases at J, with 11 bases between. In germline, CDR1 is MNHEY, CDR2 SVGAGI. The CDR3 runs to 14 residues. The CDR3 sequence: CASSYPDSPYGYTF. The CDR3, as DNA: TGTGCCAGCAGTTACCCCGACAGCCCCTATGGCTACACCTTC.

J is TRBJ2-7 and V is TRBV12-3 or TRBV12-4; no reliable D call. This CDR3 is 14 amino acids long. The V end lost 0 bases, the J end lost 7 bases, and 13 bases lay between the germline ends. The CDR3 DNA sequence: TGTGCCAGCAGTTTAGCGCTAAGGGTTGGGGAGCAGTACTTC. This translates into CASSLALRVGEQYF.

This clonotype occurred a few times. The gene calls are TRBV12-3 or TRBV12-4 and TRBJ2-2; 9 bases are shared with TRBD2. The CDR3 loop spans 15 amino acids. The V segment lost 5 bases and the J segment 0 bases; nucleotides outside the gene matches: 1. CDR3 residues: CASSRTSANTGELFF. The CDR3 DNA sequence: TGTGCCAGCAGTCGGACTAGCGCGAACACCGGGGAGCTGTTTTTT.

This clonotype was seen at least ten times. This chain links TRBV11-2 with TRBJ2-5; 8 bases align to TRBD2. The length of the CDR3 is 15 residues. In germline, CDR1 is SGHAT, CDR2 FQNNGV. Germline trimming cut 5 bases from V and 1 base from J; bases unmatched to any gene: 6. CDR3 in DNA: TGTGCCAGCAGCCGCCGGGGGGGAGTCCAAGAGACCCAGTACTTC. This gives the protein CASSRRGGVQETQYF.

Ten or more counts support this clonotype. The chain employs TRBV7-9 and TRBJ1-2; 7 bases line up with TRBD1. V was clipped by 1 base and J by 4 bases; unmatched bases: 3. The CDR3 has 14 amino acids. Germline V CDR1 and CDR2: SEHNR, FQNEAQ (reference sequence). This CDR3 reads CASSLEGAGYGYTF. The DNA for the CDR3 is TGTGCCAGCAGCTTAGAGGGGGCGGGCTATGGCTACACCTTC.

This clonotype was recorded at least ten times. The chain combines TRBV5-1 with TRBJ1-1; D may be TRBD1 (5 bases). Between the trimmed V and J ends, which lost 0 bases and 3 bases, there was a span of 12 bases. Germline V CDR1 and CDR2: SGHRS, YFSETQ. The CDR3 extends over 15 amino acids. CDR3 nucleotides: TGCGCCAGCAGCTTGGGGGAGGGGTGGGACACTGAAGCTTTCTTT. Amino acids: CASSLGEGWDTEAFF.

The V gene is TRBV6-2 or TRBV6-3, the J gene TRBJ2-2; D assignment may be TRBD1 or TRBD2 (5 bases each). V was trimmed by 8 bases and J by 7 bases, leaving 17 bases between them. CDR1 and CDR2 (germline): MNHEY, SVGEGT. The CDR3 consists of 14 residues. This CDR3 reads CASGVSGPVGELFF. In DNA form, the CDR3 reads TGTGCCAGCGGGGTGTCGGGGCCCGTCGGGGAGCTGTTTTTT.

The chain has TRBV7-9 and TRBJ1-1; tentatively, D is TRBD1 (5 bases). This CDR3 has 13 amino acids. CDR1 is SEHNR, CDR2 FQNEAQ, per germline (reference sequence). Trimming cost V 5 bases and J 4 bases, with 11 bases left between them. CDR3 region: CASSLAGPTEAFF. CDR3 sequence (DNA): TGTGCCAGCAGCCTCGCGGGACCCACTGAAGCTTTCTTT.

This clonotype appeared many times. V usage is TRBV12-3 or TRBV12-4 and J usage is TRBJ2-1; 10 bases line up with TRBD2. The CDR3 consists of 15 residues. The J segment lost 7 bases and the V segment lost 6 bases, leaving 9 bases of the junction unmatched. The CDR3 sequence: CASRNRASGSNEQFF. The DNA for the CDR3 is TGTGCCAGCAGGAACCGGGCTAGCGGGAGTAATGAGCAGTTCTTC.

This clonotype has just a few counts. The chain's CDR3 is CASRGTLGLAAMTDTQYF. Here the CDR3 DNA reads TGTGCCAGCAGGGGGACCCTGGGACTAGCGGCCATGACAGATACGCAGTATTTT. This rearrangement joins TRBV2 to TRBJ2-3, with TRBD2 identical over 11 bases. With V trimmed by 6 bases and J by 3 bases, 14 bases remained unmatched. The CDR3 loop spans 18 amino acids. The germline CDR1 and CDR2 sequences are SNHLY and FYNNEI. The complete variable domain, with remaining parts taken from reference TRBV2 and TRBJ2-3, reads EPEVTQTPSHQVTQMGQEVILRCVPISNHLYFYWYRQILGQKVEFLVSFYNNEISEKSEIFDDQFSVERPDGSNFTLKIRSTKLEDSAMYFCASRGTLGLAAMTDTQYFGPGTRLTVL.

The genes are TRBV12-3 or TRBV12-4 and TRBJ1-4; possible D gene TRBD1, 5 bases. V dropped 6 bases and J dropped 10 bases, with 21 bases sitting between them. This CDR3 spans 15 amino acids. The CDR3 DNA sequence: TGTGCCAGCAGCAGTACGACAGAGGAAAGCGGAAAACTGTTTTTT. Its translation is CASSSTTEESGKLFF.

The chain joins TRBV19 to TRBJ2-3; a weak D match, TRBD2 (5 bases). The V end was cut by 3 bases, the J end by 6 bases, with 7 bases between. This CDR3 spans 12 amino acids. Looked up from germline, CDR1 is LNHDA and CDR2 is SQIVND (reference sequence). The CDR3 protein is CASSISDDTQYF. As DNA, the CDR3 is TGTGCCAGTAGTATTAGCGACGATACGCAGTATTTT. The full variable domain, in which reference TRBV19 and TRBJ2-3 provide the parts outside the CDR3, is DGGITQSPKYLFRKEGQNVTLSCEQNLNHDAMYWYRQDPGQGLRLIYYSQIVNDFQKGDIAEGYSVSREKKESFPLTVTSAQKNPTAFYLCASSISDDTQYFGPGTRLTVL.

The table lists this clonotype with a few counts. A junction end diverges from the germline sequence, so it may reflect a read error. The rearrangement uses TRBV12-3 or TRBV12-4 and TRBJ2-3, with TRBD1 as a possible D gene (5 bases). The CDR3 contains 12 residues. In nucleotides, the CDR3 is TGTGCCAGCACTCTTAGCACAGGTACGCAGTATTTT. As protein: CASTLSTGTQYF.

This clonotype appeared a few times. The chain recombines TRBV6-6 with TRBJ1-1, with D maybe TRBD1 (5 bases). This CDR3 region has 15 residues. V was shortened by 1 base and J by 1 base, with 10 bases between the two germline ends. Germline assignment: CDR1 MNHNY and CDR2 SVGAGI (reference sequence). The CDR3 bases are TGTGCCAGCAGTTACTTCGGACACACGAACACTGAAGCTTTCTTT. Its translation: CASSYFGHTNTEAFF.

The rearrangement links TRBV5-1 to TRBJ2-7; D call uncertain. Germline V gives CDR1 SGHRS, CDR2 YFSETQ. Trimming pared 0 bases from V and 2 bases from J, leaving 9 bases between. The CDR3 length is 14 residues. CDR3 in DNA: TGCGCCAGCAGCTTGGATACCGGTGCCTACGAGCAGTACTTC. Residues: CASSLDTGAYEQYF.

This clonotype was seen only a few times. The chain recombines TRBV5-1 with TRBJ2-2, with a weak D call TRBD2 (5 bases). Trimming cost V 4 bases and J 5 bases, with 15 bases left between them. The CDR3 has 15 residues. The germline CDR1 and CDR2 sequences are SGHRS and YFSETQ. DNA of the CDR3: TGCGCCAGCAGCCCCGGGGTGAGAACTACCGGGGAGCTGTTTTTT. Its protein is CASSPGVRTTGELFF.

At least ten counts were recorded for this clonotype. The chain recombines TRBV13 with TRBJ2-5, with D perhaps being TRBD1 or TRBD2 (5 bases each). Germline lookup yields CDR1 PRHDT and CDR2 FYEKMQ (reference sequence). The CDR3 sequence is 13 residues long. V lost 2 bases to trimming and J lost 5 bases, with 9 bases between them. The DNA for the CDR3 is TGTGCCAGCAGCTTACGAGGGGCCGAGACCCAGTACTTC. This translates into CASSLRGAETQYF. Variable domain in full (rest from reference TRBV13 and TRBJ2-5): AAGVIQSPRHLIKEKRETATLKCYPIPRHDTVYWYQQGPGQDPQFLISFYEKMQSDKGSIPDRFSAQQFSDYHSELNMSSLELGDSALYFCASSLRGAETQYFGPGTRLLVL.

The table lists this clonotype with many counts. J is TRBJ2-7 and V is TRBV2, with D maybe TRBD2 (5 bases). The length of the CDR3 is 15 residues. The germline V and J ends were trimmed by 7 bases and 1 base, with 17 bases remaining between them. Germline-derived CDR1 and CDR2 are SNHLY and FYNNEI. The CDR3 region has the DNA TGTGCCAGCACGTCTTCGGGGTACCGGTCCTACGAGCAGTACTTC. This encodes CASTSSGYRSYEQYF.

This clonotype came up many times. This chain uses TRBV27 with TRBJ1-1, with D hard to call. Trimming took 1 base from V and 5 from J, leaving 11 bases between them. CDR1 MNHEY and CDR2 SMNVEV come from the germline V gene (reference sequence). This CDR3 is built from 14 residues. DNA for the CDR3: TGTGCCAGCAGTTTATATAAGGGTGAGACTGAAGCTTTCTTT. Amino acid sequence: CASSLYKGETEAFF.

This clonotype was seen many times. This chain links TRBV7-3 with TRBJ2-3, with TRBD2 matching 8 bases. The CDR3 totals 15 residues. With 5 bases clipped from V and 6 bases from J, the junction kept 10 bases outside the gene matches. Germline V gene data show CDR1 as SGHTA and CDR2 as FQGTGA. CDR3 in DNA: TGTGCCAGCAGCCCCACAGCGGGAGCTGCGGATACGCAGTATTTT. Translating gives CASSPTAGAADTQYF.